This is a list of T cell receptor beta chains from one sample in a study of graft-versus-host responses after intestinal transplantation. Clones were sequenced by immunoSEQ multiplex PCR, and TCRdb holds only the in-frame ones, with some missing. The table records tens of thousands of clones, around nine tenths of them present only once. The starting material was PBMCs, obtained about 4 months after intestinal transplantation. These receptors were obtained from a human patient who received an intestinal transplant, so some T cells may come from the graft donor. CDR3s include the opening cysteine and the closing phenylalanine or tryptophan. A D gene is named only where the DNA matches it firmly. Some rows mark clone size as missing; the rest say once, few, many or name a class of expanded clone.

D	J	V	size	CDR3	DNA
.	TRBJ2-2	TRBV6-1	.	CASSESGTGELFF	TGTGCCAGCAGTGAATCTGGAACCGGGGAGCTGTTTTTT
.	TRBJ1-3	TRBV9	.	CASTSAGVSSGNTIYF	TGTGCCAGCACCTCGGCGGGGGTCTCCTCTGGAAACACCATATATTTT
.	TRBJ1-5	TRBV12-5	.	CASGLTPVRLQDHNQPQHF	TGTGCTAGTGGTTTGACCCCTGTGCGTCTGCAAGACCACAATCAGCCCCAGCATTTT
TRBD2	TRBJ2-7	TRBV19	.	CASSIGGLAGFYEQYF	TGTGCCAGTAGTATAGGGGGACTAGCGGGGTTCTACGAGCAGTACTTC
.	TRBJ1-2	TRBV4-2	.	CASSQTGNYGYTF	TGTGCCAGCAGCCAAACAGGGAACTATGGCTACACCTTC
.	TRBJ2-2	TRBV29-1	.	CSVVVGDTGELFF	TGCAGCGTTGTAGTGGGGGACACCGGGGAGCTGTTTTTT
.	TRBJ2-1	TRBV28	once	CASSLKGGIYNEQFF	TGTGCCAGCAGTCTTAAGGGGGGTATATACAATGAGCAGTTCTTC
.	TRBJ2-1	TRBV29-1	.	CSVVAGHVTGEQFF	TGCAGCGTTGTGGCAGGACACGTTACGGGTGAGCAGTTCTTC
TRBD1	TRBJ1-4	TRBV4-1	few	CASSPTGVANEKLFF	TGCGCCAGCAGCCCCACAGGGGTGGCTAATGAAAAACTGTTTTTT
.	TRBJ1-6	TRBV6-1	.	CASREVSSYNSPLHF	TGTGCCAGCAGGGAAGTCAGCTCCTATAATTCACCCCTCCACTTT
TRBD1	TRBJ1-2	TRBV5-1	.	CASSQDRGPLYTF	TGCGCCAGCAGCCAGGACAGGGGTCCTCTCTACACCTTC
.	TRBJ2-2	TRBV5-5	.	CASSTIRGPANTGELFF	TGTGCCAGCAGCACTATTAGGGGCCCCGCGAACACCGGGGAGCTGTTTTTT
.	TRBJ2-5	TRBV6-6	.	CASSYSAETQYF	TGTGCCAGCAGTTACTCGGCCGAGACCCAGTACTTC
TRBD1	TRBJ2-2	TRBV9	.	CASSPGTGGTGELFF	TGTGCCAGCAGCCCCGGGACAGGGGGCACCGGGGAGCTGTTTTTT
TRBD2	TRBJ2-1	TRBV11-2	.	CASSPMARLAGGGEQFF	TGTGCCAGCAGTCCTATGGCCCGACTAGCGGGAGGGGGTGAGCAGTTCTTC
.	TRBJ2-5	TRBV13	.	CASSARGGETQYF	TGTGCCAGCAGTGCACGGGGCGGAGAGACCCAGTACTTC
TRBD1	TRBJ1-6	TRBV7-9	.	CASSPGQGGYNSPLHF	TGTGCCAGCAGCCCGGGACAGGGGGGTTATAATTCACCCCTCCACTTT
.	TRBJ1-3	TRBV4-2	.	CASSQAVGAGNTIYF	TGTGCCAGCAGCCAAGCGGTAGGGGCTGGAAACACCATATATTTT
.	TRBJ2-7	TRBV27	once	CASSPLDESEQYF	TGTGCCAGCAGTCCCCTGGACGAGAGCGAGCAGTACTTC
.	TRBJ2-3	TRBV19	.	CASSITVADTQYF	TGTGCCAGTAGTATTACGGTAGCGGATACGCAGTATTTT
.	TRBJ2-2	TRBV13	.	CASSRTRTGELFF	TGTGCCAGCAGCCGGACTCGCACCGGGGAGCTGTTTTTT
.	TRBJ2-2	TRBV27	.	CASSLTAGELFF	TGTGCCAGCAGTCTAACAGCCGGGGAGCTGTTTTTT
.	TRBJ1-5	TRBV5-4	.	CASSGGTTGQPQHF	TGTGCCAGCAGCGGCGGGACAACAGGGCAGCCCCAGCATTTT